Listed below are T cell receptor beta chains from one sample, sequenced in a study of human T cells and chemical hapten exposure. TCRdb called the RACE reads again in MiXCR, with one record for every CDR3 protein. Here the sample spans tens of thousands of distinct CDR3 sequences, around 12% being singletons. The source material was whole blood, sampled in connection with sensitization to the hapten diphenylcyclopropenone (DPC). Every receptor here comes from a woman aged 40 to 55 with alopecia areata. Some clones in this sample may be carry-over from other donors' samples. CDR3s include the opening cysteine and the closing phenylalanine or tryptophan. D genes are given only for firm matches. Expanded clones get a size class; other rows say once, few or many, or leave the size out.

v_gene: TRBV29-1
d_gene: .
j_gene: TRBJ2-7
abundance: .
CDR3nt: TGCAGCGTTGTCGTTGCTAGTTCGGGGCAGTACTTC
CDR3aa: CSVVVASSGQYF

v_gene: TRBV20-1
d_gene: .
j_gene: TRBJ2-3
abundance: .
CDR3nt: TGCAGTGCTAGAGACCCTTGGCGGTACGGTAACACAGATACGCAGTATTTT
CDR3aa: CSARDPWRYGNTDTQYF

v_gene: TRBV28
d_gene: .
j_gene: TRBJ1-5
abundance: many
CDR3nt: TGTGCCAGCACCTTAATTTGGGACACTAATCAGCCCCAGCATTTT
CDR3aa: CASTLIWDTNQPQHF

v_gene: TRBV7-6
d_gene: TRBD2
j_gene: TRBJ2-1
abundance: many
CDR3nt: TGTGCCAGCAGCTACCACCCGACTAGCGGGAGTTTGAATGAGCAGTTCTTC
CDR3aa: CASSYHPTSGSLNEQFF

v_gene: TRBV20-1
d_gene: .
j_gene: TRBJ2-2
abundance: .
CDR3nt: TGCAGTGCTTACCAAGGGGACACGAACACCGGGGAGCTGTTTTTT
CDR3aa: CSAYQGDTNTGELFF

v_gene: TRBV28
d_gene: .
j_gene: TRBJ1-3
abundance: few
CDR3nt: TGTGCCAGCAGGTCGGGACAACTCCTAGCCATATATTTT
CDR3aa: CASRSGQLLAIYF

v_gene: TRBV21-1
d_gene: .
j_gene: TRBJ2-7
abundance: .
CDR3nt: TGTGCCAGCAGCAGACCCTACAAGCGGGAGCCGTCCTACGAGCAGTACTTC
CDR3aa: CASSRPYKREPSYEQYF

v_gene: TRBV28
d_gene: TRBD1
j_gene: TRBJ2-7
abundance: many
CDR3nt: TGTGCCAGCAGTTTATCGTGGACAGGGAGCTCCTACGAGCAGTACTTC
CDR3aa: CASSLSWTGSSYEQYF

v_gene: TRBV20-1
d_gene: TRBD2
j_gene: TRBJ2-7
abundance: many
CDR3nt: TGCAGTGCTAGCCGGGACTACCCGGCCTACGAGCAGTACTTC
CDR3aa: CSASRDYPAYEQYF

v_gene: TRBV9
d_gene: .
j_gene: TRBJ2-7
abundance: .
CDR3nt: TGTGCCAGCAGCGTAGACGACGGGTACGAGCAGTACTTC
CDR3aa: CASSVDDGYEQYF

v_gene: TRBV6-1
d_gene: .
j_gene: TRBJ1-5
abundance: few
CDR3nt: TGTGCCAGCAGTGATAACGCATATAGCAATCAGCCCCAGCATTTT
CDR3aa: CASSDNAYSNQPQHF

v_gene: TRBV7-2
d_gene: .
j_gene: TRBJ2-6
abundance: many
CDR3nt: TGTGCCAGCAGCCGGGGTGGACAGCAAAGGAGGGCCAACGTCCTGACTTTC
CDR3aa: CASSRGGQQRRANVLTF

v_gene: TRBV7-8
d_gene: .
j_gene: TRBJ2-7
abundance: many
CDR3nt: TGTGCCAGCAGCTTAGAGAATGTCCACGAGCAGTACTTC
CDR3aa: CASSLENVHEQYF

v_gene: TRBV18
d_gene: TRBD1
j_gene: TRBJ2-7
abundance: .
CDR3nt: TGTGCCAGCTCAGACAGGGGTTCCTACGAGCAGTACTTC
CDR3aa: CASSDRGSYEQYF

v_gene: TRBV18
d_gene: .
j_gene: TRBJ2-5
abundance: many
CDR3nt: TGTGCCAGCTCACCACTGGTAAACCAAGAGACCCAGTACTTC
CDR3aa: CASSPLVNQETQYF

v_gene: TRBV7-3
d_gene: TRBD2
j_gene: TRBJ2-2
abundance: .
CDR3nt: TGTGCCAGCAGCTTAAACTATCTAGCGGGAGCGACGGGGGAGCTGTTTTTT
CDR3aa: CASSLNYLAGATGELFF

v_gene: TRBV18
d_gene: .
j_gene: TRBJ1-1
abundance: many
CDR3nt: TGTGCCAGCTCACCGGGTGGCGGTGGCACTGAAGCTTTCTTT
CDR3aa: CASSPGGGGTEAFF

v_gene: TRBV18
d_gene: .
j_gene: TRBJ1-1
abundance: few
CDR3nt: TGTGCCAGCTCACCGGGACAACAGAACACTGAAGCTTTCTTT
CDR3aa: CASSPGQQNTEAFF

v_gene: TRBV2
d_gene: .
j_gene: TRBJ1-6
abundance: many
CDR3nt: TGTGCCAGCAGATCAAAGGGGAATTCACCCCTCCACTTT
CDR3aa: CASRSKGNSPLHF

v_gene: TRBV11-2
d_gene: .
j_gene: TRBJ2-2
abundance: many
CDR3nt: TGTGCCAGCAGCGTTGGAAACACCGGGGAGCTGTTTTTT
CDR3aa: CASSVGNTGELFF

v_gene: TRBV7-9
d_gene: .
j_gene: TRBJ2-6
abundance: few
CDR3nt: TGTGCCAGCAGCTTAGATGCTGGGGCCAACGTCCTGACTTTC
CDR3aa: CASSLDAGANVLTF

v_gene: TRBV28
d_gene: .
j_gene: TRBJ2-7
abundance: many
CDR3nt: TGTGCCAGCAGTTTATGGGCGGCAGGGCAAGCCGACGAGCAGTACTTC
CDR3aa: CASSLWAAGQADEQYF

v_gene: TRBV12-3/TRBV12-4
d_gene: .
j_gene: TRBJ2-1
abundance: few
CDR3nt: TGTGCCAGCACTCGGGTGGTTCTCTCGAATGAGCAGTTCTTC
CDR3aa: CASTRVVLSNEQFF

v_gene: TRBV6-2/TRBV6-3
d_gene: TRBD2
j_gene: TRBJ2-1
abundance: .
CDR3nt: TGTGCCAGCAGTTTTAGCGGGGGACCCTACAATGAGCAGTTCTTC
CDR3aa: CASSFSGGPYNEQFF

v_gene: TRBV12-3/TRBV12-4
d_gene: .
j_gene: TRBJ1-3
abundance: few
CDR3nt: TGTGCCAGCAGCCCCGAATCGGGCGGCGGAAACACCATATATTTT
CDR3aa: CASSPESGGGNTIYF

v_gene: TRBV5-1
d_gene: TRBD1
j_gene: TRBJ2-7
abundance: many
CDR3nt: TGCGCCAGCAGCACCCCCGGGACAGGGTCGAACGAGCAGTACTTC
CDR3aa: CASSTPGTGSNEQYF

v_gene: TRBV27
d_gene: .
j_gene: TRBJ1-1
abundance: few
CDR3nt: TGTGCCAGCAGTTTATCGGAACGGGGGACTGAAGCTTTCTTT
CDR3aa: CASSLSERGTEAFF

v_gene: TRBV11-2
d_gene: .
j_gene: TRBJ1-4
abundance: few
CDR3nt: TGTGCCAGCAGCTTAGTTCCGGGACCAACTAATGAAAAACTGTTTTTT
CDR3aa: CASSLVPGPTNEKLFF

v_gene: TRBV9
d_gene: .
j_gene: TRBJ1-6
abundance: many
CDR3nt: TGTGCCAGCAGCGTAGGGAGTCTTCACTATAATTCACCCCTCCACTTT
CDR3aa: CASSVGSLHYNSPLHF

v_gene: TRBV28
d_gene: .
j_gene: TRBJ2-4
abundance: many
CDR3nt: TGTGCCAGCAGTCTAGAGATCGGGGGACTAGCCAAAAACATTCAGTACTTC
CDR3aa: CASSLEIGGLAKNIQYF

v_gene: TRBV7-9
d_gene: .
j_gene: TRBJ2-7
abundance: few
CDR3nt: TGTGCCAGCAGCTCCCCCCACCGGTCCAGAAACCTCTACGAGCAGTACTTC
CDR3aa: CASSSPHRSRNLYEQYF

v_gene: TRBV5-1
d_gene: .
j_gene: TRBJ1-2
abundance: few
CDR3nt: TGCGCCAGCAGCCCGGAAGGCACTGACTATGGCTACACCTTC
CDR3aa: CASSPEGTDYGYTF

v_gene: TRBV7-2
d_gene: TRBD2
j_gene: TRBJ2-1
abundance: few
CDR3nt: TGTGCCAGCAGCTTAGTTACTAGCGGTAACAATGAGCAGTTCTTC
CDR3aa: CASSLVTSGNNEQFF

v_gene: TRBV5-5
d_gene: TRBD1
j_gene: TRBJ1-5
abundance: many
CDR3nt: TGTGCCAGCGAAGGGACAGGTGGTCTTCTTGGCAATCAGCCCCAGCATTTT
CDR3aa: CASEGTGGLLGNQPQHF

v_gene: TRBV6-2/TRBV6-3
d_gene: TRBD2
j_gene: TRBJ2-1
abundance: many
CDR3nt: TGTGCCAGCAGTGCCATGGGACTAGCGGGTGTCAATGAGCAGTTCTTC
CDR3aa: CASSAMGLAGVNEQFF

v_gene: TRBV28
d_gene: TRBD1
j_gene: TRBJ1-3
abundance: many
CDR3nt: TGTGCCAGCAGTCCGGGACAGCGGGGGGGAAACACCATATATTTT
CDR3aa: CASSPGQRGGNTIYF

v_gene: TRBV24-1
d_gene: .
j_gene: TRBJ2-1
abundance: .
CDR3nt: TGTGCCACCAGTGACTCAGTGGGGGGCAGGGAAAATGAGCAGTTCTTC
CDR3aa: CATSDSVGGRENEQFF

v_gene: TRBV7-2
d_gene: TRBD1
j_gene: TRBJ2-3
abundance: few
CDR3nt: TGTGCCAGCAGCCCCCGGACAGGGCCAGATACGCAGTATTTT
CDR3aa: CASSPRTGPDTQYF

v_gene: TRBV28
d_gene: TRBD1
j_gene: TRBJ2-7
abundance: few
CDR3nt: TGTGCCAGCAGTGACGGACAGGACCCCTACGAGCAGTACTTC
CDR3aa: CASSDGQDPYEQYF

v_gene: TRBV6-5
d_gene: .
j_gene: TRBJ1-1
abundance: many
CDR3nt: TGTGCCAGCCGGCTAGGGCTTCAAGGCACTGAAGCTTTCTTT
CDR3aa: CASRLGLQGTEAFF

v_gene: TRBV18
d_gene: TRBD2
j_gene: TRBJ2-1
abundance: many
CDR3nt: TGTGCCAGCTCACCAGCAGCGGGGGGATTCTACAATGAGCAGTTCTTC
CDR3aa: CASSPAAGGFYNEQFF

v_gene: TRBV18
d_gene: TRBD2
j_gene: TRBJ2-1
abundance: many
CDR3nt: TGTGCCAGCTCACCCACCGGGACTAATTACAATGAGCAGTTCTTC
CDR3aa: CASSPTGTNYNEQFF

v_gene: TRBV15
d_gene: .
j_gene: TRBJ2-3
abundance: .
CDR3nt: TGTGCCACCAGCCCTAACCGGGGAGATACGCAGTATTTT
CDR3aa: CATSPNRGDTQYF

v_gene: TRBV12-3/TRBV12-4
d_gene: TRBD2
j_gene: TRBJ2-2
abundance: .
CDR3nt: TGTGCGAGCAGTTTGGGACTAGCGGGAGTCGGGGAGCTGTTTTTT
CDR3aa: CASSLGLAGVGELFF

v_gene: TRBV10-1
d_gene: .
j_gene: TRBJ2-3
abundance: many
CDR3nt: TGCGCCAGCACGGCGGGATTTAGCACAGATACGCAGTATTTT
CDR3aa: CASTAGFSTDTQYF

v_gene: TRBV10-3
d_gene: TRBD2
j_gene: TRBJ2-3
abundance: many
CDR3nt: TGTGCCATCAGTGAATTGGCTAGCGGGATGTTCTCTAGCACAGATACGCAGTATTTT
CDR3aa: CAISELASGMFSSTDTQYF